These 21 T cell receptor beta chains were all obtained from the same sample, sequenced in a study of T-cell reconstitution after alpha-beta-depleted transplantation in children. A TCRbeta library incorporating unique molecular identifiers was prepared. In TCRdb, the PCR reads were re-called with MiXCR into one record per CDR3 protein. The sample contains over 400,000 distinct CDR3 sequences, approximately 12% of which appear only once. Sequenced material: PBMCs from the stem cell graft donor, taken from the stem cell graft. Receptor source: a human donor who donated a stem cell graft to a child with combined immunodeficiency.

This clonotype was seen only a few times. This chain uses TRBV9 with TRBJ2-3, with 12 bases matching TRBD2. This CDR3 spans 18 amino acids. The germline V gene encodes CDR1 SGDLS and CDR2 YYNGEE. The trim removed 0 bases at V and 2 bases at J, leaving 7 bases unmatched. CDR3 in amino acids: CASSVGTSGVRNTDTQYF. The CDR3 DNA reads TGTGCCAGCAGCGTAGGGACTAGCGGGGTCCGAAACACAGATACGCAGTATTTT.

This clonotype was seen a few times. The V call is TRBV27, the J call TRBJ2-1, with no clear D. Trimming took 2 bases from V and 0 from J, leaving 11 bases between them. Germline V lookup: CDR1 MNHEY, CDR2 SMNVEV (reference sequence). The CDR3 is made up of 16 amino acids. The CDR3 coding sequence is TGTGCCAGCAGTTTAGGAGCTCCTAGCTCCTACAATGAGCAGTTCTTC. It is translated as CASSLGAPSSYNEQFF.

This clonotype was picked up many times. The chain is built from TRBV7-2 and TRBJ1-1, with D hard to call. The CDR3 spans 14 residues. V lost 5 bases, J lost 1 base, and 11 bases lay in between. The germline CDR1 and CDR2 sequences are SGHTA and FQGNSA. The CDR3 spells CASSPDRWNTEAFF. CDR3 DNA sequence: TGTGCCAGCAGCCCCGACCGTTGGAACACTGAAGCTTTCTTT. The variable domain in full, completed from reference TRBV7-2 and TRBJ1-1, reads GAGVSQSPSNKVTEKGKDVELRCDPISGHTALYWYRQSLGQGLEFLIYFQGNSAPDKSGLPSDRFSAERTGGSVSTLTIQRTQQEDSAVYLCASSPDRWNTEAFFGQGTRLTVV.

In this sample, this clonotype turned up many times. This chain joins TRBV25-1 and TRBJ1-2; TRBD1 is a possible D gene (5 bases). Germline V gives CDR1 MGHDK, CDR2 SYGVNS. Deletions cut 0 bases from V and 11 bases from J, with 16 bases between. The CDR3 is 14 amino acids. CDR3 in amino acids: CASSEYGETGVYTF. In DNA, the CDR3 is TGTGCCAGCAGTGAATATGGGGAAACGGGGGTATACACCTTC.

In this sample, this clonotype turned up many times. The chain has TRBV5-1 and TRBJ2-1; TRBD2 aligns across 7 bases. Germline V lookup: CDR1 SGHRS, CDR2 YFSETQ. The CDR3 has 12 residues. V dropped 4 bases and J dropped 9; count of bases not matched to a gene: 4. The CDR3 reads CASSRGVGEQFF. In DNA, the CDR3 is TGCGCCAGCAGCCGGGGGGTCGGTGAGCAGTTCTTC.

Comments on this clonotype: A read error is possible here, since a much larger clone lies one base away. The chain recombines TRBV5-1 with TRBJ2-1, with D perhaps given as TRBD1 or TRBD2 (5 bases each). In germline, CDR1 is SGHRS, CDR2 YFSETQ. This CDR3 region has 13 residues. The V end lost 3 bases, the J end lost 7 bases, and 11 bases lay between the germline ends. CDR3 sequence reads: CASSWDGWNEQFF. The CDR3 nucleotides are TGCGCCAGCAGCTGGGACGGGTGGAATGAGCAGTTCTTC.

The chain is built from TRBV7-9 and TRBJ2-4, with D tentatively TRBD1 (5 bases). The CDR3 contains 16 residues. Trimming cost V 5 bases and J 0 bases, with 14 bases left between them. Germline loops: CDR1 SEHNR, CDR2 FQNEAQ (reference sequence). In nucleotides, the CDR3 is TGTGCCAGCAGCCGAACAGGTGACCTAGCCAAAAACATTCAGTACTTC. This translates into CASSRTGDLAKNIQYF. The full variable domain, in which reference TRBV7-9 and TRBJ2-4 provide the parts outside the CDR3, is DTGVSQNPRHKITKRGQNVTFRCDPISEHNRLYWYRQTLGQGPEFLTYFQNEAQLEKSRLLSDRFSAERPKGSFSTLEIQRTEQGDSAMYLCASSRTGDLAKNIQYFGAGTRLSVL.

This chain uses TRBV7-9 with TRBJ2-7, with 9 bases fitting TRBD2. J lost 3 bases, V lost 3 bases, and 12 bases had no gene match. CDR3 length: 17 amino acids. In germline, CDR1 is SEHNR, CDR2 FQNEAQ (reference sequence). The CDR3 region is CASSFWAGTSSFYEQYF. The CDR3 bases are TGTGCCAGCAGCTTCTGGGCTGGGACTAGCTCTTTCTACGAGCAGTACTTC. The full variable domain, completed using reference TRBV7-9 and TRBJ2-7, is DTGVSQNPRHKITKRGQNVTFRCDPISEHNRLYWYRQTLGQGPEFLTYFQNEAQLEKSRLLSDRFSAERPKGSFSTLEIQRTEQGDSAMYLCASSFWAGTSSFYEQYFGPGTRLTVT.

This clonotype was counted at least ten times. The chain recombines TRBV12-3 or TRBV12-4 with TRBJ2-2, with no clear D. With 3 bases removed from V and 0 bases from J, the gap between germline ends came to 11 bases. This CDR3 has 16 amino acids. This CDR3 is CASSFSGRTNTGELFF. CDR3 in DNA: TGTGCCAGCAGTTTCTCTGGTCGGACGAACACCGGGGAGCTGTTTTTT.

This clonotype was recorded many times. The J gene is TRBJ2-7, the V gene TRBV28; unclear D gene. The CDR3 loop spans 12 amino acids. The germline V gene has CDR1 MDHEN and CDR2 SYDVKM. V was trimmed by 6 bases and J by 2 bases, leaving 8 bases between them. CDR3 bases: TGTGCCAGCAGCCACCCCCCCTACGAGCAGTACTTC. The encoded protein is CASSHPPYEQYF.

There are a few counts of this clonotype. This rearrangement joins TRBV5-1 to TRBJ2-2; the match to TRBD2 covers 10 bases. There are 17 residues in the CDR3. V shed 3 bases, J shed 2 bases, and the junction held 7 bases outside the gene matches. Looked up from germline, CDR1 is SGHRS and CDR2 is YFSETQ. The CDR3 DNA reads TGCGCCAGCAGCTCTCCGTGGACTAGCGGAAACACCGGGGAGCTGTTTTTT. This encodes CASSSPWTSGNTGELFF.

This clonotype was detected a few times. V usage is TRBV27 and J usage is TRBJ2-1; no clear D. The V end was cut by 8 bases, the J end by 9 bases, with 20 bases between. Per germline, CDR1 MNHEY and CDR2 SMNVEV (reference sequence). The CDR3 length is 14 residues. The CDR3 DNA is TGTGCCAGCGGCTTCGGTAACAACAACCCTGAGCAGTTCTTC. Amino acid sequence: CASGFGNNNPEQFF.

This clonotype was seen ten or more times. V is TRBV3-1 and J is TRBJ1-5, with D uncertain. The germline CDR1 and CDR2 sequences are LGHDT and YNNKEL (reference sequence). This CDR3 spans 15 amino acids. Trimming shortened V by 0 bases and J by 9 bases, and 15 bases separated the two germline ends. CDR3 amino acids: CASSQEFGAKGPQHF. The CDR3 nucleotides read TGTGCCAGCAGCCAAGAATTTGGAGCTAAAGGGCCCCAGCATTTT.

The rearrangement links TRBV12-3 or TRBV12-4 to TRBJ2-7; D may be TRBD2 (5 bases). The CDR3 extends over 15 amino acids. Trimming stripped 3 bases from V and 2 bases from J, with 14 bases between. The CDR3 spells CASSFGRATAYEQYF. DNA for the CDR3: TGTGCCAGCAGTTTTGGGCGGGCAACCGCCTACGAGCAGTACTTC.

V gene TRBV7-2 combines with J gene TRBJ2-5, with 13 bases identical to TRBD2. This CDR3 spans 16 amino acids. The germline V gene encodes CDR1 SGHTA and CDR2 FQGNSA. J gave up 5 bases and V 4 bases, and 7 bases lay outside the gene matches. The CDR3 DNA sequence: TGTGCCAGCAGCTCCCGACTAGCGGGGGGAGAGGAGACCCAGTACTTC. It is translated as CASSSRLAGGEETQYF.

This clonotype turned up a few times. The chain employs TRBV7-2 and TRBJ1-2; no firm D call. Germline loops: CDR1 SGHTA, CDR2 FQGNSA. CDR3 length: 15 residues. V lost 0 bases and J lost 3, with 11 bases in between. The CDR3 DNA reads as TGTGCCAGCAGCTTAGCCGACGACGGGGACTATGGCTACACCTTC. As protein: CASSLADDGDYGYTF.

This sequence joins TRBV7-9 and TRBJ2-7, with D possibly being TRBD1 (6 bases). This CDR3 region has 14 residues. V dropped 5 bases and J dropped 4 bases, with 15 bases sitting between them. Germline V gene lookup returns CDR1 SEHNR and CDR2 FQNEAQ (reference sequence). The CDR3 sequence: CASSNRDIWYEQYF. In nucleotides, the CDR3 is TGTGCCAGCAGCAACCGGGACATCTGGTACGAGCAGTACTTC.

This clonotype was seen many times. The genes are TRBV4-3 and TRBJ1-2; D perhaps matches TRBD1 (6 bases). Trimming stripped 0 bases from V and 0 bases from J, with 11 bases between. The CDR3 runs to 16 residues. Germline loops: CDR1 LGHNA, CDR2 YSLEER. CDR3 nucleotides: TGCGCCAGCAGCCAAGAATGGACAGATGCTAACTATGGCTACACCTTC. This translates into CASSQEWTDANYGYTF.

This clonotype was detected ten times or more. This rearrangement joins TRBV9 to TRBJ2-1; 9 bases fit TRBD2. Losses at the gene ends were 0 bases for V and 6 bases for J; bases not matched to a gene: 4. CDR3 length equals 15 residues. CDR1 SGDLS and CDR2 YYNGEE come from the germline V gene. CDR3 DNA sequence: TGTGCCAGCAGCGTAGGCGGGAGGGCCGCCAATGAGCAGTTCTTC. Its translation is CASSVGGRAANEQFF.

This clonotype was seen only a few times. V gene TRBV6-1 combines with J gene TRBJ2-3; TRBD2 agrees at 12 bases. V gave up 6 bases and J gave up 6 bases; unmatched junction bases: 7. The CDR3 has 15 amino acids. Germline V CDR1 and CDR2: MNHNS, SASEGT. The CDR3 bases are TGTGCCAGCAGCAATCTAGCGGGGGGGCCGGATACGCAGTATTTT. Translated: CASSNLAGGPDTQYF.

The V gene is TRBV3-1, the J gene TRBJ2-7; 7 nucleotides align to TRBD2. Germline-derived CDR1 and CDR2 are LGHDT and YNNKEL (reference sequence). CDR3 size: 15 residues. J gave up 3 bases and V 5 bases, and 10 bases lay outside the gene matches. The chain's CDR3 is CASSDHPGLSYEQYF. The DNA of the CDR3 is TGTGCCAGCAGCGACCACCCGGGACTAAGCTACGAGCAGTACTTC.